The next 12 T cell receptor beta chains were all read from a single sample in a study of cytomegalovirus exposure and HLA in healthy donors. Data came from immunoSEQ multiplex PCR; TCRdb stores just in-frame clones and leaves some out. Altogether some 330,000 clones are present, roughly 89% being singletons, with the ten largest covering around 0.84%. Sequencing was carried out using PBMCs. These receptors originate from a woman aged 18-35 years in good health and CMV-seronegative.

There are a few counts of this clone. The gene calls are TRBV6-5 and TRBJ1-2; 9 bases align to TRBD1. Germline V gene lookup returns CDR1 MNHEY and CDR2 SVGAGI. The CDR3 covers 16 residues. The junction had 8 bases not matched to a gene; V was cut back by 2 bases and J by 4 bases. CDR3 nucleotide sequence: TGTGCCAGCAGTTACACGGACAGGGGAGACCCCTATGGCTACACCTTC. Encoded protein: CASSYTDRGDPYGYTF.

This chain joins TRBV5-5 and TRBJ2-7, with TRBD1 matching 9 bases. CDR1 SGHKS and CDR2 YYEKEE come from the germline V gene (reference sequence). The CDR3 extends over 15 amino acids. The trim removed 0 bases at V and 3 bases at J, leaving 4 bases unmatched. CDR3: CASSLAGTGFYEQYF. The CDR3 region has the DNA TGTGCCAGCAGCTTGGCCGGGACAGGGTTCTACGAGCAGTACTTC.

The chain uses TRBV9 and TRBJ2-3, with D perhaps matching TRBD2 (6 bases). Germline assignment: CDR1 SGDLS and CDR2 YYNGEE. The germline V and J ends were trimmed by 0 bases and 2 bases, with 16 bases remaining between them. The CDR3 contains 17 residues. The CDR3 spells CASSVGRGNTYTDTQYF. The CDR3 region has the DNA TGTGCCAGCAGCGTAGGTCGGGGGAACACTTACACAGATACGCAGTATTTT.

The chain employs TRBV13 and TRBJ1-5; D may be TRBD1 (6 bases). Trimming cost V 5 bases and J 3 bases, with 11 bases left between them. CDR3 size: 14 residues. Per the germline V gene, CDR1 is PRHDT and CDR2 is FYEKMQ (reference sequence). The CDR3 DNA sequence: TGTGCCAGCAGCCCTGGGGGCCCCAATCAGCCCCAGCATTTT. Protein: CASSPGGPNQPQHF.

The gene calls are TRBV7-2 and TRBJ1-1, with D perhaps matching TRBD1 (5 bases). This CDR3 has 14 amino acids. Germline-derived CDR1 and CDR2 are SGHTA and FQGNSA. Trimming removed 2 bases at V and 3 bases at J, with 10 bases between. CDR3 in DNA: TGTGCCAGCAGCTTATTCACCAGGGACACTGAAGCTTTCTTT. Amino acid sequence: CASSLFTRDTEAFF.

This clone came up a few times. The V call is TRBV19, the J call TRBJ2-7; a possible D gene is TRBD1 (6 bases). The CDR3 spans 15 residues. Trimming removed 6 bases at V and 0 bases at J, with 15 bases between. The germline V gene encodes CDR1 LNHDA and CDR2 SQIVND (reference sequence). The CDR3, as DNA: TGTGCCAGTAGAGTGGCGACAGGAAGCTCCTACGAGCAGTACTTC. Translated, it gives CASRVATGSSYEQYF.

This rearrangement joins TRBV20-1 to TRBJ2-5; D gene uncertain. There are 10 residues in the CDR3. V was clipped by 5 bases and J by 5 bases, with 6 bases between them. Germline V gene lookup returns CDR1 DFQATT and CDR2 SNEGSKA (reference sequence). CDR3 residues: CSALEETQYF. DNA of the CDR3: TGCAGTGCTCTCGAGGAGACCCAGTACTTC.

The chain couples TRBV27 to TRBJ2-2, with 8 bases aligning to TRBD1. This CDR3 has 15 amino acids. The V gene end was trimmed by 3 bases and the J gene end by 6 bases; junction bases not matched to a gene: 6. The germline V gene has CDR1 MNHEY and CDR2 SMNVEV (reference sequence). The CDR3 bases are TGTGCCAGCAGTTTTAGGACAGGGATACCCGGGGAGCTGTTTTTT. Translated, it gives CASSFRTGIPGELFF.

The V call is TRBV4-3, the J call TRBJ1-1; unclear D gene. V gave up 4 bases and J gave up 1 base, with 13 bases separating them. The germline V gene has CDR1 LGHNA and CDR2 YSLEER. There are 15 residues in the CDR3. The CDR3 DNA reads TGCGCCAGCAGCCTTTATGAGGGATCGAACACTGAAGCTTTCTTT. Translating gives CASSLYEGSNTEAFF.

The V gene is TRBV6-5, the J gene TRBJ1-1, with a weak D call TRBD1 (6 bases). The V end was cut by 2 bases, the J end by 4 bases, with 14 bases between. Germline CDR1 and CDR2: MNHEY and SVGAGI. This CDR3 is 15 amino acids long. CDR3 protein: CASSYTLTGSTEAFF. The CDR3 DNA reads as TGTGCCAGCAGTTACACCCTAACAGGGTCCACTGAAGCTTTCTTT.

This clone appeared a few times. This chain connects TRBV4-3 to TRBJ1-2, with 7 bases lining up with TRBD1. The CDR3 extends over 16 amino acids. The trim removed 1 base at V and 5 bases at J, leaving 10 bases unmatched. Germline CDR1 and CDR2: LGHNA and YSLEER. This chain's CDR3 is CASSQVFGTGVYGYTF. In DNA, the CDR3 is TGCGCCAGCAGCCAAGTATTTGGAACAGGGGTGTATGGCTACACCTTC.

The CDR3 DNA follows: TGTGCCAGCAGCCAAGATATTGGGACAAACATGGAGACCCAGTACTTC. This gives the protein CASSQDIGTNMETQYF. The chain combines TRBV14 with TRBJ2-5, with D perhaps TRBD1 (6 bases). CDR1 SGHDN and CDR2 FVKESK come from the germline V gene. V was clipped by 0 bases and J by 5 bases, with 16 bases between them. This CDR3 spans 16 amino acids.